This TCR beta chain emerged from a study of cytomegalovirus exposure and HLA in healthy donors. The overall study: The same platform was used for the 100 to 150 validation repertoires and the roughly 730 first-cohort repertoires, a later analysis reported. General study results and limits: The classifier was said to identify cytomegalovirus status with high specificity and sensitivity. In vitro experiments confirmed that three CMV-associated chains were specific for CMV antigens.

Notes on this clone: Its antigen is unknown.

Libraries were prepared by immunoSEQ multiplex PCR; TCRdb keeps only in-frame clonotypes and omits some of them. The sample includes tens of thousands of clones, 90% to 95% of them seen just once. V lost 5 bases, J lost 5 bases, and 22 bases lay in between. The CDR3 runs 17 residues. Germline V CDR1 and CDR2: SGHTA, FQGNSA. The donors were in the approximately 120-subject validation cohort; that cohort was separate from the approximately 670-subject first cohort. Sequencing used PBMCs. The sequence was collected from a man younger than 30 in good health and CMV-seropositive. The genes are TRBV7-2 and TRBJ1-3, with D unclear. The CDR3 protein is CASSPTPPQARRNTIYF. The CDR3 DNA follows: TGTGCCAGCAGCCCCACCCCCCCCCAGGCCAGGCGAAACACCATATATTTT.